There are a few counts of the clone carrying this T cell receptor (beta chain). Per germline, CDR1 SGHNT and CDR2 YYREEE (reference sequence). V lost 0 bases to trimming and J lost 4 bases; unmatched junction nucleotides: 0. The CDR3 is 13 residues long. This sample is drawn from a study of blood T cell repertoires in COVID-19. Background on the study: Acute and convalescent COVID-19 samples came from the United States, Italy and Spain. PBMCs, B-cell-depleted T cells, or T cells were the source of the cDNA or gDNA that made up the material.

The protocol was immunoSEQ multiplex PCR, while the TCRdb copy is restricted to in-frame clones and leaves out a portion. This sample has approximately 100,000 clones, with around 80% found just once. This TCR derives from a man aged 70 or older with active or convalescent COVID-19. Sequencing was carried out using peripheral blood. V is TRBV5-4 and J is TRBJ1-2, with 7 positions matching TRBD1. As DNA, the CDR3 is TGTGCCAGCAGCTTGGGGGACAGCTATGGCTACACCTTC. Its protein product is CASSLGDSYGYTF.